Described below is a single TCR beta chain sequence and its context. Its antigen is undetermined. The data belong to a study of T-cell memory formation after mild COVID-19. V was pared by 6 bases and J by 11 bases, with 11 bases between. This CDR3 spans 12 amino acids. MiXCR was run by TCRdb on the 5' RACE reads, yielding one entry per CDR3 protein. The sample yields about 360,000 distinct CDR3 sequences, over 13% seen once. Study results and caveats: Memory sampled before infection contained some responding clones, suggesting cross-reactive memory joined.

This chain links TRBV12-3 or TRBV12-4 with TRBJ1-6; D is uncertain. This TCR came from a man younger than 35 who had mild COVID-19 (a few samples of this study predate the infection). Cell type and time point are not known. Sequenced: PBMCs or a T cell subset sorted from them (not recorded which). The DNA for the CDR3 is TGTGCCAGCAGCCCCGGTTCTGCACCCCTCCACTTT. This translates into CASSPGSAPLHF.